The 9 T cell receptor beta chains reported below all come from one sample, sequenced in a study of T cell responses to AZD1222 COVID-19 vaccine. Sequencing used immunoSEQ multiplex PCR; TCRdb keeps in-frame clones, though not all of them. This repertoire shows around 180,000 clones, 90% to 95% found once; its top ten account for 7% to 9.5%. The sample consisted of peripheral blood, taken on day 0 of AZD1222 vaccination. These receptor sequences come from an adult in good health.

This chain connects TRBV2 to TRBJ1-1, with no clear D. The V and J ends lost 6 bases and 2 bases respectively, with 13 bases between them. The V gene's germline CDR1 is SNHLY and CDR2 FYNNEI. This CDR3 contains 14 residues. The CDR3 spells CASSVALGNTEAFF. The DNA for the CDR3 is TGTGCCAGCAGCGTTGCTCTGGGTAACACTGAAGCTTTCTTT.

The CDR3 spells CASSSQGDGNQPQHF. The DNA for the CDR3 is TGTGCCAGCAGCTCACAGGGTGATGGCAATCAGCCCCAGCATTTT. The rearrangement links TRBV5-4 to TRBJ1-5; D may be TRBD1 (6 bases). The germline CDR1 and CDR2 sequences are SGHNT and YYREEE (reference sequence). The CDR3 totals 15 residues. V lost 3 bases and J 2 bases, leaving 12 bases between the germline ends.

The rearrangement joins TRBV5-4 to TRBJ2-2; D unresolved. Germline V gives CDR1 SGHNT, CDR2 YYREEE (reference sequence). The CDR3 consists of 12 residues. Trimming pared 0 bases from V and 8 bases from J, leaving 5 bases between. The CDR3 loop is CASSLVGGELFF. The CDR3 bases are TGTGCCAGCAGCTTGGTCGGTGGGGAGCTGTTTTTT.

This rearrangement joins TRBV27 to TRBJ2-7; 11 bases agree with TRBD2. The trim removed 3 bases at V and 3 bases at J, leaving 7 bases unmatched. The CDR3 extends over 16 amino acids. CDR1 is MNHEY and CDR2 is SMNVEV in the germline V gene (reference sequence). CDR3 amino acids: CASSLIGTSGIYEQYF. CDR3 nucleotides: TGTGCCAGCAGTTTGATTGGGACTAGCGGTATCTACGAGCAGTACTTC.

This chain uses TRBV7-9 with TRBJ1-4, with D perhaps matching TRBD1 (5 bases). Germline V CDR1 and CDR2: SEHNR, FQNEAQ (reference sequence). This CDR3 comprises 13 residues. Trimming removed 1 base from V and 6 bases from J, with 6 bases in between. The CDR3 DNA reads as TGTGCCAGCAGCTTAGGGGGGTATGAAAAACTGTTTTTT. This gives the protein CASSLGGYEKLFF. Complete variable domain (other parts from reference TRBV7-9 and TRBJ1-4): DTGVSQNPRHKITKRGQNVTFRCDPISEHNRLYWYRQTLGQGPEFLTYFQNEAQLEKSRLLSDRFSAERPKGSFSTLEIQRTEQGDSAMYLCASSLGGYEKLFFGSGTQLSVL.

The J gene is TRBJ1-4, the V gene TRBV5-8, with unresolved D. Germline V gene lookup returns CDR1 SGHTS and CDR2 YDEGEE. V shed 4 bases and J shed 10 bases, with 14 bases lying between them. The CDR3 spans 13 residues. The CDR3 protein is CASSARTGGKLFF. For the CDR3, the DNA is TGTGCCAGCAGCGCGCGGACGGGCGGAAAACTGTTTTTT. Drawing the rest from reference TRBV5-8 and TRBJ1-4, the complete variable domain is EAGVTQSPTHLIKTRGQQATLRCSPISGHTSVYWYQQALGLGLQFLLWYDEGEERNRGNFPPRFSGRQFPNYSSELNVNALELEDSALYLCASSARTGGKLFFGSGTQLSVL.

V is TRBV5-1 and J is TRBJ2-7, with 8 nucleotides matching TRBD2. The CDR3 covers 19 residues. Germline V CDR1 and CDR2: SGHRS, YFSETQ. Trimming removed 0 bases from V and 6 bases from J; junction bases left unmatched: 20. The CDR3 sequence is CASSLVATRSSGSSSEQYF. CDR3 in DNA: TGCGCCAGCAGCTTGGTTGCGACACGATCCAGCGGGAGTTCTAGCGAGCAGTACTTC.

This chain joins TRBV4-1 and TRBJ2-7; 10 nucleotides align to TRBD2. V shed 3 bases, J shed 3 bases, and the junction held 8 bases outside the gene matches. The CDR3 extends over 16 amino acids. Germline lookup yields CDR1 MGHRA and CDR2 YSYEKL. The CDR3 DNA follows: TGCGCCAGCAGCCACGTTAGCGGGAGGCACCACTACGAGCAGTACTTC. This encodes CASSHVSGRHHYEQYF.

There are a few counts of this clone. The rearrangement links TRBV4-2 to TRBJ1-6; D remains unclear. V shed 1 base and J shed 10 bases, with 17 bases lying between them. Germline V CDR1 and CDR2: LGHNA, YNFKEQ. This CDR3 region has 16 residues. The CDR3 reads CASSQGGEGRRSPLHF. The CDR3 nucleotides are TGTGCCAGCAGCCAAGGTGGGGAGGGTCGGCGGTCACCCCTCCACTTT.